The 2 T cell receptor beta chains listed next were all sequenced from one sample in a study of blood T cell repertoires in COVID-19. Method: immunoSEQ multiplex PCR; TCRdb's copy keeps in-frame clones and lacks some. The data hold approximately 170,000 clones, with roughly 93% observed a single time. Input material: peripheral blood. All receptors derive from a man aged 18 to 35 with COVID-19, enrolled during active disease.

A single count supports this clone. The gene calls are TRBV5-4 and TRBJ2-7, with unresolved D. V lost 3 bases, J lost 1 base, and 2 bases lay in between. The germline V gene has CDR1 SGHNT and CDR2 YYREEE (reference sequence). The CDR3 length is 11 residues. CDR3 residues: CASSSSYEQYF. In DNA, the CDR3 is TGTGCCAGCAGCTCATCCTACGAGCAGTACTTC.

V and J are TRBV24-1 and TRBJ1-1; 7 bases align to TRBD1. Trimming removed 4 bases from V and 11 bases from J; junction bases left unmatched: 6. Germline values: CDR1 KGHDR, CDR2 SFDVKD. The CDR3 runs 12 residues. CDR3 amino acids: CATSDGTDRAFF. CDR3 nucleotides: TGTGCCACCAGTGACGGGACAGATCGCGCTTTCTTT.